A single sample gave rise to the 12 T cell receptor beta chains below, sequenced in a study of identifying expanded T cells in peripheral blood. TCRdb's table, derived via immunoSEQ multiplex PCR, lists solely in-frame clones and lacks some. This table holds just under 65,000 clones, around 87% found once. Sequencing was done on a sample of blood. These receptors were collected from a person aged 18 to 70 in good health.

CDR3 DNA: TGCGCCAGCAGCTTGGCGGGGAGCTCTGGAAACACCATATATTTT. Translated, it gives CASSLAGSSGNTIYF. J is TRBJ1-3 and V is TRBV5-1, with unresolved D. V was shortened by 0 bases and J by 0 bases, with 7 bases between the two germline ends. The CDR3 has 15 residues. From germline, CDR1 is SGHRS and CDR2 YFSETQ.

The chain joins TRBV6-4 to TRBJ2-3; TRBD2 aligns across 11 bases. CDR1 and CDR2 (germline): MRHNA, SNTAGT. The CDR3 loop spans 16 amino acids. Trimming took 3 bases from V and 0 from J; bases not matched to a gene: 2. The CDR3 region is CASSETSGESTDTQYF. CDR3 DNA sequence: TGTGCCAGCAGTGAGACTAGCGGGGAGAGCACAGATACGCAGTATTTT.

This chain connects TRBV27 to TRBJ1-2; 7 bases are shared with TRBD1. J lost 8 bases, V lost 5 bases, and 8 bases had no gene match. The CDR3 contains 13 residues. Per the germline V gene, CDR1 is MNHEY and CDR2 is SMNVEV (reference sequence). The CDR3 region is CASSREGAQGYTF. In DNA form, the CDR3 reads TGTGCCAGCAGTCGCGAGGGGGCGCAGGGCTACACCTTC.

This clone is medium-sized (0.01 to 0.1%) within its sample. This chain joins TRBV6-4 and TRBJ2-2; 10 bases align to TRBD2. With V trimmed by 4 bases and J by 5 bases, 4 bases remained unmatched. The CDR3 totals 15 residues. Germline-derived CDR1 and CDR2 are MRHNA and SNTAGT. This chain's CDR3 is CASSALAGQTGELFF. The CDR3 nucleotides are TGTGCCAGCAGTGCACTAGCGGGGCAAACCGGGGAGCTGTTTTTT.

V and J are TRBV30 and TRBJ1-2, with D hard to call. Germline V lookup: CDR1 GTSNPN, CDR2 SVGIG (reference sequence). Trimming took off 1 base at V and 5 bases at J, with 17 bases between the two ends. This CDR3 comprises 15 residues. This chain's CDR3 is CAWSGGPRGLYGYTF. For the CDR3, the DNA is TGTGCCTGGAGTGGGGGTCCCCGAGGGTTGTATGGCTACACCTTC.

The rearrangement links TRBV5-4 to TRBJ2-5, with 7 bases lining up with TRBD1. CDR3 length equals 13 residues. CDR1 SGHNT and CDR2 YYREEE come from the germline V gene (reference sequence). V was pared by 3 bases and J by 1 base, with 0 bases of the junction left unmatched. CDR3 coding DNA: TGTGCCAGCAGCTGGGACAGCCAAGAGACCCAGTACTTC. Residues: CASSWDSQETQYF.

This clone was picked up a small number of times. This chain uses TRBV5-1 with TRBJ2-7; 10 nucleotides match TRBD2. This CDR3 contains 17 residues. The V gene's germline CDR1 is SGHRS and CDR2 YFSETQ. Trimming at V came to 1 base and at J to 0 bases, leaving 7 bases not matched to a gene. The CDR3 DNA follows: TGCGCCAGCAGCTTGTCGTGGACTAGCGGACTCTCCTACGAGCAGTACTTC. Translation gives CASSLSWTSGLSYEQYF.

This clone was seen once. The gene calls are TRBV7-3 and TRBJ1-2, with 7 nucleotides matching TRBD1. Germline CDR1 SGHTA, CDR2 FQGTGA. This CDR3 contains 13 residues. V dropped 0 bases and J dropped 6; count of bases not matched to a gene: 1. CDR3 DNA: TGTGCCAGCAGCTTAACACAGGGGAATGGCTACACCTTC. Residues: CASSLTQGNGYTF.

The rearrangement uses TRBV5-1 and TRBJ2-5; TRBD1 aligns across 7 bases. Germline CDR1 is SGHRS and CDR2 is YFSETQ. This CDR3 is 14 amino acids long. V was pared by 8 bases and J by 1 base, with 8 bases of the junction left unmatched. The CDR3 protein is CASKTGIIQETQYF. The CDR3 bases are TGCGCCAGTAAGACAGGGATTATCCAAGAGACCCAGTACTTC.

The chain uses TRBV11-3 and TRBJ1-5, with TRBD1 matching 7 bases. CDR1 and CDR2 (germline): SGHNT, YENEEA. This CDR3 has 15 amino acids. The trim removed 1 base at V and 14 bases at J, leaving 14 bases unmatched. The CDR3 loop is CASSLVDRAPGFKHF. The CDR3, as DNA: TGTGCCAGCAGCTTAGTAGACAGGGCCCCCGGGTTCAAGCATTTT. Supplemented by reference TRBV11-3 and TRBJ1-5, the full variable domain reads EAGVVQSPRYKIIEKKQPVAFWCNPISGHNTLYWYLQNLGQGPELLIRYENEEAVDDSQLPKDRFSAERLKGVDSTLKIQPAELGDSAVYLCASSLVDRAPGFKHFGDGTRLSIL.

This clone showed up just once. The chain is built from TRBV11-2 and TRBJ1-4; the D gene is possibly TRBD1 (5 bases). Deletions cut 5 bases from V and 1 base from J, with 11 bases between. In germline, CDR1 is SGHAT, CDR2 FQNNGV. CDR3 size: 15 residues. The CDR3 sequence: CASSPTGLTNEKLFF. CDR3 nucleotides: TGTGCCAGCAGCCCAACAGGCTTAACTAATGAAAAACTGTTTTTT.

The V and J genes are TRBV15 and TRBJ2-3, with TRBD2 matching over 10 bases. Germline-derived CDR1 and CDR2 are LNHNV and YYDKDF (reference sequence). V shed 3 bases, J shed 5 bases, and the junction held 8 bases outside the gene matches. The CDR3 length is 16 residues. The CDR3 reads CATSREVIAGGDTQYF. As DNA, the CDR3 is TGTGCCACCAGCAGGGAGGTCATAGCGGGGGGAGATACGCAGTATTTT.